A single TCR beta chain is shown here with its context. Its target antigen remains unknown. Base qualities are not recorded, but no much larger clone differs from it by a single base. The CDR3 regions of human TCRbeta chains were subjected to immunosequencing. The original pipeline was this. Repertoire TCRs were matched against a reference library of SARS-CoV-2-specific TCRs generated with the MIRA antigen-specificity platform. Breadth was defined as the fraction of unique TCRs that were SARS-CoV-2-associated, and depth was defined as the fraction of total T cells that were SARS-CoV-2-associated. Using the MIRA data, each spike-specific TCR was assigned both to the spike region to which the TCR was reactive and to a CD4 or CD8 class. Log10-transformed breadth and depth values were compared by one-way ANOVA with Sidak's multiple comparisons tests. In TCRdb, the immuneACCESS table is reduced to in-frame sequences with V and J assigned. These tables do not hold every clone; where another copy was compared, an unresolved V gene accounts for under half, and the others remain unexplained. That table supplies the V and J calls and clone size; D and trimming were determined from the DNA. The sample table holds some 100,000 clones, of which more than 85% were seen once. Together, the top ten hold approximately 6.5% of the sample.

This sample stems from a study of T cell responses to AZD1222 COVID-19 vaccine (dated by TCRdb to the early 2020s). As for the study more broadly: TCR sequencing covered some 250 trial participants: 200 to 220 given two doses of AZD1222 and 26 given two doses of MenACWY control vaccine. Trial participants were enrolled by age into subgroups of 18-55, 56-69 and 70-plus years, and roughly 150, 30 and 60 TCR-sequenced participants, respectively, were included in these subgroups. Study-level results and caveats: Epitopes outside the regions mutated in the B.1.351 and B.1.1.7 variants were reportedly recognized by nearly half of the unique spike-specific TCRs. Vaccine-associated CD4 TCRs spanned the whole spike protein, with dominant responses in regions 160-218 and 743-854. A significant rise in spike-specific TCR breadth and depth was observed after two AZD1222 doses relative to day 0 and relative to MenACWY recipients. Because no day 14 peak-response samples were available, the repertoires could be characterized only after the peak T cell response. Participants were mostly white British and included more females than males, and it was suggested by the authors that clonal diversity may have been underestimated. The 56-69-year group was small, and its depth increase did not reach significance, likely because of low power. Conclusions about previously exposed vaccinees were limited because only six or seven AZD1222 recipients were SARS-CoV-2 seropositive at baseline.

V loses 6 bases, J loses 0 bases, and the germline ends lie 8 bases apart. CDR1 and CDR2, per the germline V gene, are SGHNT and YENEEA. Inclusive of the bounding cysteine and phenylalanine, the CDR3 is 14 residues long. Of the read, only the CDR3 DNA is kept; its 42 bases are in frame from base 1. The time point label on this specimen signifies: about 28 days (+/-7) after the second vaccine dose. AZD1222 recipients with second doses at about 4 weeks or about 12 weeks were pooled, because spike-specific TCR depth and breadth did not differ between schedules. Vaccinee samples were obtained from the UK trials COV001 and COV002, which included a single-blind randomized controlled phase 2/3 trial of AZD1222 (ChAdOx1 nCoV-19) in healthy adults. Trial participant PBMC samples were collected at day 0 and day 28 after the second dose for TCRbeta chain sequencing.

The rearrangement joined TRBV11-3 to TRBJ2-2, with TRBD1 tentatively as D gene (5 bases match). This clonotype was obtained from an adult who received the AZD1222 COVID-19 vaccine. Source: peripheral blood, taken 28 days after the second AZD1222 dose. The nucleotide sequence is given as TGTGCCAGCAGAAGACAGACGAACACCGGGGAGCTGTTTTTT. Its product reads: CASRRQTNTGELFF.